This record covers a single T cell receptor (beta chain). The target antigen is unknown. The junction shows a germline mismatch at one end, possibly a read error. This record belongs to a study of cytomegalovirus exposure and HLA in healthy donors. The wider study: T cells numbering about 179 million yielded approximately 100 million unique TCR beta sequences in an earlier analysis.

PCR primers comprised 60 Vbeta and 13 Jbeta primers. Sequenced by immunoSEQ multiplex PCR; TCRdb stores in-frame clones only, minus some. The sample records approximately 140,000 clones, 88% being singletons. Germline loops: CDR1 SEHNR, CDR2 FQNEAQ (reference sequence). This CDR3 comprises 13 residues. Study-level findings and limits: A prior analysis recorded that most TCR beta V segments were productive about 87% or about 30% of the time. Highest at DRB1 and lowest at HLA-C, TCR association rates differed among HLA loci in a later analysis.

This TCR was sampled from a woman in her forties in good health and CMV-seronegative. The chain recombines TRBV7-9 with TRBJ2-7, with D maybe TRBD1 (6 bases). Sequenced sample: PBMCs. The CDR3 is CSSSQDRHNEQYF. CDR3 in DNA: TGTTCCAGCAGCCAGGACAGACATAACGAGCAGTACTTC.